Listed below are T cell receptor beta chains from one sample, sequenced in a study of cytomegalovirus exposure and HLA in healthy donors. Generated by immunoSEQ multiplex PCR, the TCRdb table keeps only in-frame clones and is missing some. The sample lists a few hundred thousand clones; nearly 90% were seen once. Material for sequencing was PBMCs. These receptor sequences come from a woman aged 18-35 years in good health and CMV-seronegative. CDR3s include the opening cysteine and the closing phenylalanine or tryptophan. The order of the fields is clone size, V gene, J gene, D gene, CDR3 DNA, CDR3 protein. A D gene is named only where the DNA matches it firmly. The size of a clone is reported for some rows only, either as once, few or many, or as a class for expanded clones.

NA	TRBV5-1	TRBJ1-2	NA	TGCGCCAGCAGCTTGGTAAGCGGGGGCGCCGACTATGGCTACACCTTC	CASSLVSGGADYGYTF
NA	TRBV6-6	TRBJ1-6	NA	TGTGCCAGCAGTTACTCGCTAGGCTCACCCCTCCACTTT	CASSYSLGSPLHF
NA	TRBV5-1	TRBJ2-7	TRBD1	TGCGCCAGCAGCTTGGTAGGGGACAGTTACGAGCAGTACTTC	CASSLVGDSYEQYF
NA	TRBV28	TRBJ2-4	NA	TGTGCCAGCAGAGACAGGGCCAAAAACATTCAGTACTTC	CASRDRAKNIQYF
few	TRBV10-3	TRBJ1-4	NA	TGTGCCATCTCTAACTTGAATGAAAAACTGTTTTTT	CAISNLNEKLFF
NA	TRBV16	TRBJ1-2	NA	TGTGCCAGCAGCCAATACGGGGTTTTGGACTATGGCTACACCTTC	CASSQYGVLDYGYTF
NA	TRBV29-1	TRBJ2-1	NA	TGCAGCGTTCCAACCCAGGGAGGACTTGGAGGCAATGAGCAGTTCTTC	CSVPTQGGLGGNEQFF
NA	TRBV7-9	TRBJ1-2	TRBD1	TGTGCCAGCAGCCCACAGGGGGCGGGTGGCTACACCTTC	CASSPQGAGGYTF
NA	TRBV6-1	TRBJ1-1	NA	TGTGCCAGCAGTGAACAGGAGAACACTGAAGCTTTCTTT	CASSEQENTEAFF
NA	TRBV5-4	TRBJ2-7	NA	TGTGCCAGCAGCTTTGGTGTAATGAGCTACGAGCAGTACTTC	CASSFGVMSYEQYF
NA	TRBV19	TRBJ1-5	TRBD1	TGTGCCAGTAGTACCTCCGGGACAGGGAGTCAGCCCCAGCATTTT	CASSTSGTGSQPQHF
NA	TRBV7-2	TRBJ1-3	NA	TGTGCCAGCACCCAGGGCTACACCATATATTTT	CASTQGYTIYF
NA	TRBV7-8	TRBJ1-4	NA	TGTGCCAGCAGCGCAGGGGCTTTTAATGAAAAACTGTTTTTT	CASSAGAFNEKLFF
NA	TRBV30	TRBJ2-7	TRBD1	TGTGCCTGGAACAGGGGTTCCTCCTACGAGCAGTACTTC	CAWNRGSSYEQYF
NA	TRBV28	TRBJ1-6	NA	TGTGCCAGCAGTTTAAATCGGGGGGAGAGCTCCTATAATTCACCCCTCCACTTT	CASSLNRGESSYNSPLHF
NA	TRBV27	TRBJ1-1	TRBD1	TGTGCCAGCAGACATACAGGGGGTCTCACTGAAGCTTTCTTT	CASRHTGGLTEAFF
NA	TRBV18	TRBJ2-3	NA	TGTGCCAGCTCAAACCTCGGGGCAGATACGCAGTATTTT	CASSNLGADTQYF
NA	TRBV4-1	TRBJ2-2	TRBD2	TGCGCCAGCAGCCCCCGGACTAGCGGGAACACCGGGGAGCTGTTTTTT	CASSPRTSGNTGELFF
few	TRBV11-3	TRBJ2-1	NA	TGTGCCAGCAGCCTGGACGGGAGCTCCTACAATGAGCAGTTCTTC	CASSLDGSSYNEQFF
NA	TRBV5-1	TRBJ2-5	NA	TGCGCCAGCAGCTTGGGAGCAGGTCAAGAGACCCAGTACTTC	CASSLGAGQETQYF
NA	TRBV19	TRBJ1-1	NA	TGTGCCAGTATGTTACAGATGAACACTGAAGCTTTCTTT	CASMLQMNTEAFF
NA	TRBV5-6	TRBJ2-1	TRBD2	TGTGCCAGCAGTCCTACCGGGACTAGCCCCTACAATGAGCAGTTCTTC	CASSPTGTSPYNEQFF